This T cell receptor (beta chain) comes out of a study of cytomegalovirus exposure and HLA in healthy donors. The overall study: Unique TCR beta sequences numbering about 100 million came from 150 million to 200 million T cells in an earlier analysis. Study-wide results and caveats: It was likely that a cluster of highly shared sequence variants was a sequencing artifact.

PCR used 60 Vbeta primers and 13 Jbeta primers. Sequencing was performed with immunoSEQ multiplex PCR; in TCRdb, only in-frame clones are kept and a portion is missing. The sample yields approximately 140,000 clones, around 79% seen once. On this clone itself: Its cognate antigen is unknown.

The specimen was PBMCs. This sequence originates from a woman aged 40-49 years in good health and CMV-seropositive.

CDR3 in amino acids: CASEPGQGAPEAFF. The DNA for the CDR3 is TGTGCTAGTGAGCCGGGACAGGGGGCCCCTGAAGCTTTCTTT. The chain couples TRBV12-5 to TRBJ1-1; 12 nucleotides line up with TRBD1. Germline values: CDR1 LGHNT, CDR2 FRNRAP. This CDR3 contains 14 residues. V lost 7 bases to trimming and J lost 6 bases; unmatched junction nucleotides: 6.